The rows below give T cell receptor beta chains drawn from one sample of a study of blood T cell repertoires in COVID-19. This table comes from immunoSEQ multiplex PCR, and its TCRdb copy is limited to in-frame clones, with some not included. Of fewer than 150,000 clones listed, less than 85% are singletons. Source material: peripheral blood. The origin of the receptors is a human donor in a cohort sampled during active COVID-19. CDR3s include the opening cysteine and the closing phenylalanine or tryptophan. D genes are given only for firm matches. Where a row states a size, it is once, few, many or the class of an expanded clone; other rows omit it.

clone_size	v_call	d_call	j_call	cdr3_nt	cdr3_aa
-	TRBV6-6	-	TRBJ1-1	TGTGCCAGCAGTTACTCTCAAAACACTGAAGCTTTCTTT	CASSYSQNTEAFF
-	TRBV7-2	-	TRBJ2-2	TGTGCCAGCAGCGCACAGGGGAACACCGGGGAGCTGTTTTTT	CASSAQGNTGELFF
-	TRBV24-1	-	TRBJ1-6	TGTGCCACCACCCTTAATTCACCCCTCCACTTT	CATTLNSPLHF
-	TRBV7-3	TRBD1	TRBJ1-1	TGTGCCAGCAGCCCCTGGACAGGTGCAGAAGCTTTCTTT	CASSPWTGAEAFF
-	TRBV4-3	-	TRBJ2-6	TGCGCCAGCAGCCAAACACCCTCTGGGGCCAACGTCCTGACTTTC	CASSQTPSGANVLTF
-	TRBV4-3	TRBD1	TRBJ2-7	TGCGCCAGCAGCCAAGATCGGGGACAGGGGAGGTACGAGCAGTACTTC	CASSQDRGQGRYEQYF
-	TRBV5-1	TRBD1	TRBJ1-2	TGCGCCAGCAGCTCCGGTCCGACAGGGCCGCTAAACTATGGCTACACCTTC	CASSSGPTGPLNYGYTF
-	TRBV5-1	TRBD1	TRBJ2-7	TGCGCCAGCAGCTACGCCGGGACAGGGGGCGACGAGCAGTACTTC	CASSYAGTGGDEQYF
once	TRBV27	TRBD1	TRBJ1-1	TGTGCCAGCAGTTTTCAGGGGGCGTTGACTGAAGCTTTCTTT	CASSFQGALTEAFF
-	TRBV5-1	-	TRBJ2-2	TGCGCCAGCAGCTTGGCCGGACAGCCTCCGAGCGGGGAGCTGTTTTTT	CASSLAGQPPSGELFF
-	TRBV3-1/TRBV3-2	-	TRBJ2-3	TGTGCCAGCAGCCACAAGAGCGGACTCCAATCAGATACGCAGTATTTT	CASSHKSGLQSDTQYF
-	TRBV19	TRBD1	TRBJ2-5	TGTGCCAGTAGTACCGACAGGGTTCGAGAGACCCAGTACTTC	CASSTDRVRETQYF
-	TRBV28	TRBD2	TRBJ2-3	TGTGCCAGCAGTAAATGGACTAGCGATTCTGCTACGCAGTATTTT	CASSKWTSDSATQYF
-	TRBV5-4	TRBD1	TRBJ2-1	TGTGCCAGCAGCGAAGGGACAGATACCTACAATGAGCAGTTCTTC	CASSEGTDTYNEQFF
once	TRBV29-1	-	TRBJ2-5	TGCAGCCCTTGGACTTCCCAAGAGACCCAGTACTTC	CSPWTSQETQYF
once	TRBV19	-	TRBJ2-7	TGTGCCAGTAAGGCCGGCGGTCCTTTGGGTGAGCAGTACTTC	CASKAGGPLGEQYF
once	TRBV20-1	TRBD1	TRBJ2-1	TGCAGTGCTAGTCTGGACAGGTTCAATGAGCAGTTCTTC	CSASLDRFNEQFF
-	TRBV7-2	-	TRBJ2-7	TGTGCCAGACCCGGGGAGAACTACGAGCAGTACTTC	CARPGENYEQYF
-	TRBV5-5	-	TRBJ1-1	TGTGCCAGCAGCTTGACAGGGTCAATGAACACTGAAGCTTTCTTT	CASSLTGSMNTEAFF
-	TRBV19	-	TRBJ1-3	TGTGCCAGTAGTCGCCCAGGTGGAAACACCATATATTTT	CASSRPGGNTIYF
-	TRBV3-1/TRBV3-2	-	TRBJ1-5	TGTGCCACCTTCTACAGGGGCAATCAGCCCCAGCATTTT	CATFYRGNQPQHF
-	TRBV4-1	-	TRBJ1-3	TGCGCCAGCAGCCAGGTAGCAGGGGTAGACTCTGGAAACACCATATATTTT	CASSQVAGVDSGNTIYF
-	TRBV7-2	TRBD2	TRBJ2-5	TGTGCCAGCAGCTCACCTCCGGGGCGGGGGGGCCTTCAAGAGACCCAGTACTTC	CASSSPPGRGGLQETQYF
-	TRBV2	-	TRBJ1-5	TGTGCCAGCAGTGGAAGCCGCGGGGGCAATCAGCCCCAGCATTTT	CASSGSRGGNQPQHF